This TCR beta chain was sequenced in a study of OX40 agonist ivuxolimab in advanced cancers. This clone was counted a few times. The table came from immunoSEQ multiplex PCR; TCRdb's copy has only in-frame clones and leaves some out. This table holds about 74,000 clones, 86% found once. There are 16 residues in the CDR3. The germline gives CDR1 SGHNT, CDR2 YYREEE (reference sequence). Trimming took 4 bases from V and 5 from J, leaving 21 bases between them. The TCR comes from an adult with an advanced solid tumor such as melanoma, head and neck, liver or kidney cancer. The starting material was CD4+ or CD8+ T cells sorted from blood, obtained in a trial of the OX40 agonist ivuxolimab. The chain is built from TRBV5-4 and TRBJ2-5; D assignment may be TRBD1 or TRBD2 (5 bases each). The chain's CDR3 is CASSPSTGAPTETQYF. The CDR3, as DNA: TGTGCCAGCAGCCCCTCCACCGGGGCCCCGACGGAGACCCAGTACTTC.